This T cell receptor (beta chain) was captured in a study of T cells in Graves' hyperthyroidism and ophthalmopathy. The investigators amplified TCR beta CDR3 regions from RNA transcripts. HTBI primers were the set used in a first-round RT-PCR of the TCR CDR3. Using its own MiXCR run on the multiplex PCR reads, TCRdb lists one record per CDR3 protein. The sample has approximately 690,000 distinct CDR3 sequences; about 14% are singletons. This CDR3 contains 15 residues. Germline V gene sequence: CDR1 MGHRA, CDR2 YSYEKL. V lost 1 base and J 5 bases, leaving 12 bases between the germline ends. The chain has TRBV4-1 and TRBJ2-1; no definite D call. The sequenced sample consisted of blood. The receptor was isolated from a woman between 45 and 60 years old with Graves' ophthalmopathy. CDR3 protein: CASSQGPLVNNEQFF. The DNA of the CDR3 is TGCGCCAGCAGCCAAGGACCTTTGGTTAACAATGAGCAGTTCTTC.